This T cell receptor (beta chain) came from a study of T cells expressing NK-cell markers. From germline, CDR1 is SGHTA and CDR2 FQGNSA. The CDR3 consists of 15 residues. In the case of this clonotype: Its antigen is unknown.

From its re-call of the 5' RACE reads, TCRdb lists each CDR3 protein once, without DNA. The sample table sets out roughly 300,000 distinct CDR3 sequences. Broader study findings: Dominant NKG2C+ clonotypes in roughly 6 donors made up about 1.0-7.5% of CD8+ T cells. Four donors showed these clonotypes also leading the CD3+CD56-NKG2C+ fraction.

V usage is TRBV7-2 and J usage is TRBJ1-2. The sequence was collected from a woman aged 18 to 75 in good health. The specimen was blood T cells: a sorted CD56 or NKG2C T cell subset, CD4+ or CD8+ T cells, or bulk PBMC T cells (not recorded which). CDR3 sequence: CASSTRKRELDGYTF.